This T cell receptor (beta chain) came from a study of cytomegalovirus exposure and HLA in healthy donors. Study summary: Within the Caucasian-associated ancestry cluster were 81% of the approximately 370 genotyped donors. Study-level findings and limits: Earlier results showed most TCR beta V segments being productive about 90% or about 30% of the time. An analysis was carried out later, and it reportedly showed fewer N-insertions in an Asian-associated ancestry cluster than the 666-donor mean. For cytomegalovirus status, the classifier reportedly gave diagnoses with high specificity and sensitivity.

Both 60 Vbeta primers and 13 Jbeta primers went into the PCR. Profiled with immunoSEQ multiplex PCR; TCRdb holds only in-frame clones, not every one. The sample carries 150,000 to 200,000 clones, about 13% recorded once. This CDR3 region has 18 residues. The J segment lost 0 bases and the V segment lost 2 bases, leaving 3 bases of the junction unmatched. Germline V gene lookup returns CDR1 MGHRA and CDR2 YSYEKL. This clone showed up just a few times. Its antigen is as yet unknown. The sample was PBMCs. The source of this sequence is a man in his fifties or sixties in good health and CMV-seropositive. The chain uses TRBV4-1 and TRBJ1-6; 11 positions match TRBD1. This chain's CDR3 is CASSQRDRGSSYNSPLHF. CDR3 sequence (DNA): TGCGCCAGCAGCCAAAGGGACAGGGGGAGCTCCTATAATTCACCCCTCCACTTT.